The 9 T cell receptor beta chains reported below all come from one sample, sequenced in a study of OX40 agonist ivuxolimab in advanced cancers. TCRdb's table, derived via immunoSEQ multiplex PCR, lists solely in-frame clones and lacks some. The sample lists approximately 46,000 clones; about 80% were seen once. Sample: CD4+ or CD8+ T cells sorted from blood, taken in a trial of the OX40 agonist ivuxolimab. The receptors derive from an adult with an advanced solid tumor such as melanoma, head and neck, liver or kidney cancer.

The J gene is TRBJ2-3, the V gene TRBV7-8; the match to TRBD2 covers 10 bases. Trimming cost V 1 base and J 6 bases; bases outside gene matches: 4. Germline V gives CDR1 SGHVS, CDR2 FQNEAQ. The CDR3 is 15 amino acids. CDR3 sequence (DNA): TGTGCCAGCAGCTTAGGGAGCGGGGGGGCCGATACGCAGTATTTT. The encoded protein is CASSLGSGGADTQYF.

The rearrangement uses TRBV2 and TRBJ2-7; a weak D match, TRBD2 (5 bases). V shed 7 bases and J shed 0 bases, with 10 bases lying between them. Germline V gene sequence: CDR1 SNHLY, CDR2 FYNNEI. There are 13 residues in the CDR3. CDR3 residues: CASNGVGSYEQYF. The CDR3 coding sequence is TGTGCCAGCAACGGGGTGGGCTCCTACGAGCAGTACTTC.

The chain combines TRBV2 with TRBJ2-1; 12 positions agree with TRBD1. Germline V CDR1 and CDR2: SNHLY, FYNNEI. V lost 4 bases and J lost 2; bases outside the gene matches: 6. The CDR3 is 17 amino acids. The CDR3 DNA sequence: TGTGCCAGCAGTGGAGGCGGGACAGGGGGCACCTACAATGAGCAGTTCTTC. It encodes CASSGGGTGGTYNEQFF.

This clone was counted only a few times. The chain employs TRBV6-1 and TRBJ2-1; D might be TRBD2 (5 bases). CDR3 length: 14 residues. V was trimmed by 0 bases and J by 6 bases, leaving 9 bases between them. Germline lookup yields CDR1 MNHNS and CDR2 SASEGT. CDR3 amino acids: CASSEAQRINEQFF. CDR3 nucleotide sequence: TGTGCCAGCAGTGAAGCTCAGCGGATCAATGAGCAGTTCTTC.

This rearrangement joins TRBV27 to TRBJ2-3; D is ambiguous. V gave up 2 bases and J gave up 2 bases, with 11 bases separating them. CDR3 size: 15 residues. Germline V lookup: CDR1 MNHEY, CDR2 SMNVEV (reference sequence). The CDR3 reads CASSLSSHPTDTQYF. Here the CDR3 DNA reads TGTGCCAGCAGTTTAAGCTCCCACCCCACAGATACGCAGTATTTT.

This clone appeared a few times. CDR3 region: CASSYAGGASYGYTF. The CDR3 DNA reads TGTGCCAGCAGCTACGCAGGGGGCGCGAGTTATGGCTACACCTTC. The chain couples TRBV2 to TRBJ1-2, with TRBD1 matching 8 bases. The V and J ends lost 6 bases and 5 bases, in that order; junction bases with no gene match: 11. Germline V gene data show CDR1 as SNHLY and CDR2 as FYNNEI. The CDR3 has 15 residues.

The V and J genes are TRBV18 and TRBJ1-3; D gene unclear. The CDR3 contains 17 residues. With 6 bases removed from V and 0 bases from J, the gap between germline ends came to 18 bases. Germline lookup yields CDR1 KGHSH and CDR2 LQKENI. The CDR3 sequence is CASSSQVRADSGNTIYF. The CDR3 coding sequence is TGTGCCAGCTCCTCCCAAGTAAGGGCAGACTCTGGAAACACCATATATTTT.

This clone has a single count. The chain recombines TRBV18 with TRBJ2-1; D perhaps matches TRBD2 (6 bases). The length of the CDR3 is 16 residues. V shed 4 bases and J shed 4 bases, with 17 bases lying between them. CDR1 and CDR2 (germline): KGHSH, LQKENI. The CDR3 sequence is CASSLLTSLGYNEQFF. The CDR3 nucleotides read TGTGCCAGCTCACTTCTCACTAGCTTGGGGTACAATGAGCAGTTCTTC.

The chain recombines TRBV4-3 with TRBJ2-5; the match to TRBD2 covers 8 bases. The CDR3 totals 15 residues. CDR1 LGHNA and CDR2 YSLEER come from the germline V gene. Trimming cost V 1 base and J 5 bases; bases outside gene matches: 6. The chain's CDR3 is CASSQAGLGSETQYF. The CDR3 DNA reads as TGCGCCAGCAGCCAAGCGGGACTAGGGAGCGAGACCCAGTACTTC.